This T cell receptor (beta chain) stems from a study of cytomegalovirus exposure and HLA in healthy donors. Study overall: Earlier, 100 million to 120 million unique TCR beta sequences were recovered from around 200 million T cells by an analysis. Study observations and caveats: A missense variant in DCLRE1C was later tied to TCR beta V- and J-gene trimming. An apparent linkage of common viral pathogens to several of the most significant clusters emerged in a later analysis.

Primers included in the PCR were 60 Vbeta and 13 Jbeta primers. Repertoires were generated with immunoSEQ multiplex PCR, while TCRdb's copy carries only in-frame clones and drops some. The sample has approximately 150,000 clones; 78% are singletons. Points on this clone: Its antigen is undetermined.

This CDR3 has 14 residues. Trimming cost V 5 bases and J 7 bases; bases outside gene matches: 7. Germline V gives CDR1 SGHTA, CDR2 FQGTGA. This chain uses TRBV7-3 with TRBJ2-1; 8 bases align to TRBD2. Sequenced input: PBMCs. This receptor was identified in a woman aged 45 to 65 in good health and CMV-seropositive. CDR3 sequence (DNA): TGTGCCAGCAGCCCCGGGGGGGGCCGGAATGAGCAGTTCTTC. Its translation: CASSPGGGRNEQFF.